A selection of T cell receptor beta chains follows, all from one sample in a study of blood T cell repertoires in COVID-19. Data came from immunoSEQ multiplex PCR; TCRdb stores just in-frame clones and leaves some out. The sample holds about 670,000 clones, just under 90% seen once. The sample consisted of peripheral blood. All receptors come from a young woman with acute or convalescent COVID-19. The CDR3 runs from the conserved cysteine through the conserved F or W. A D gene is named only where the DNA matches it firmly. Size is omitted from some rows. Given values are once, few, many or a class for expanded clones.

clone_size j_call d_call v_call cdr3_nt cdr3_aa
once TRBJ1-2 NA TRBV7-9 TGTGCCAGCAGCTCCCAAAGGACGGGAGGGAACTATGGCTACACCTTC CASSSQRTGGNYGYTF
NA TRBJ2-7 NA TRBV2 TGTGCCAGCAAAAGGGAGGTGGCCTACGAGCAGTACTTC CASKREVAYEQYF
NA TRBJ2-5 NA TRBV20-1 TGCAGTGCGACCAGGGAGACCCAGTACTTC CSATRETQYF
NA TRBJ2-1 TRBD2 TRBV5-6 TGTGCCAGCAGCTACGAGCGGGGGGAAATTTACAATGAGCAGTTCTTC CASSYERGEIYNEQFF
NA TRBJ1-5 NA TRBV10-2 TGCGCCAGCAGTGAGGGGACAAGGAACAATCAGCCCCAGCATTTT CASSEGTRNNQPQHF
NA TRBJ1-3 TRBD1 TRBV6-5 TGTGCCAGCAGTTACGGGACAGGCTCTGGAAACACCATATATTTT CASSYGTGSGNTIYF
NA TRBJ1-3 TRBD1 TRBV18 TGTGCCAGCTCACCGTACCGGACAGGGGAAGGAAACACCATATATTTT CASSPYRTGEGNTIYF
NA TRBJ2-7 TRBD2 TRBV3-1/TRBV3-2 TGTGCCAGCAGCTCCAGGGGAGGACTAGCGGGGTCCTACGAGCAGTACTTC CASSSRGGLAGSYEQYF
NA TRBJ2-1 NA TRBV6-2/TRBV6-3 TGTGCCAGCAGTTACGAGGGGGGGGCACTCAATGAGCAGTTCTTC CASSYEGGALNEQFF
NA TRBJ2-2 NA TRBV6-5 TGTGCCAGCAGTTACCAAGGGGTCACCGGGGAGCTGTTTTTT CASSYQGVTGELFF
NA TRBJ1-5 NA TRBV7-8 TGTGCCAGCAGCTTAGGGCGGCCACCTAGCAATCAGCCCCAGCATTTT CASSLGRPPSNQPQHF
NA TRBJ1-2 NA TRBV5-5 TGTGCCAGCAGCTTGGGCCCGGGGGGCGACTCTTTCCTATATGGCTACACCTTC CASSLGPGGDSFLYGYTF
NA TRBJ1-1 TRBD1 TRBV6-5 TGTGCCAGCAGTCGGACAGGGGAGGGTACTGAAGCTTTCTTT CASSRTGEGTEAFF
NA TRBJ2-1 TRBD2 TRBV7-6 TGTGCCAGCAGCTCCCCCCCGCGGGGGGTCAATGAGCAGTTCTTC CASSSPPRGVNEQFF
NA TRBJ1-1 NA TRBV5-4 TGTGCCAGCAGCTTTAACTCGAGGTCTGAAGCTTTCTTT CASSFNSRSEAFF
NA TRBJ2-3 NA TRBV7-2 TGTGCCAGCAGCTTAGCTCTATCAGGAACAGATACGCAGTATTTT CASSLALSGTDTQYF
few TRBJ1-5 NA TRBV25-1 TGTGCCAGCAGTGAATCTACTATGGATGGGCAGCCCCAGCATTTT CASSESTMDGQPQHF
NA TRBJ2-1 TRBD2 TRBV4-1 TGCGCCAGCAGCCCCCCGAGCGGGGGGGCGCATGAGCAGTTCTTC CASSPPSGGAHEQFF
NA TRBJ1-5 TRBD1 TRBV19 TGTGCCAGTAGTATACCCCACAGGGGGGATCAGCCCCAGCATTTT CASSIPHRGDQPQHF
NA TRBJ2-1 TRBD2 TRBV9 TGTGCCAGCAGCGCCCCTCTTACTAGCGGGGGTACCTCCTACAATGAGCAGTTCTTC CASSAPLTSGGTSYNEQFF
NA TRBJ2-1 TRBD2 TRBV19 TGTGCCAGTAGTAGGGGAGGGATGGATGAGCAGTTCTTC CASSRGGMDEQFF
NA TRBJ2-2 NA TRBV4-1 TGCGCCAGCAGCCCTCAGGAATACACCGGGGAGCTGTTTTTT CASSPQEYTGELFF
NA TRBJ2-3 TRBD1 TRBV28 TGTGCTAGCAGTTTCTTCATGGGACAGGGCTTCACAGATACGCAGTATTTT CASSFFMGQGFTDTQYF
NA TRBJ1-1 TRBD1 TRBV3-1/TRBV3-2 TGTGCCAGCAGACAGGGGGTTGAAGCTTTCTTT CASRQGVEAFF
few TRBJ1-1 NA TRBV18 TGTGCCAGCTCTCCCGGGGATATGAACACTGAAGCTTTCTTT CASSPGDMNTEAFF
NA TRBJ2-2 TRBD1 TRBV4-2 TGTGCCAGCAGCCAAGTGGGACAGTTCACCGGGGAGCTGTTTTTT CASSQVGQFTGELFF
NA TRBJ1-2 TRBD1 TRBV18 TGTGCCAGCTCTGGGACAGGGGGCGGCACCTATGGCTACACCTTC CASSGTGGGTYGYTF
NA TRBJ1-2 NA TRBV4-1 TGCGCCAGCAGCCAAGATGGGGGGTATGGCTACACCTTC CASSQDGGYGYTF
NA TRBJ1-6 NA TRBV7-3 TGTGCCAGCAGCGTACCCGACGGACAGAATTCACCCCTCCACTTT CASSVPDGQNSPLHF
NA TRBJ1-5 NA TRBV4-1 TGCGCCAGCAGCCAAGATCGAGCGGGGTTCCAGCCCCAGCATTTT CASSQDRAGFQPQHF
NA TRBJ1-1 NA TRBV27 TGTGCCAGCAGTTCCCCCGGAGAGTTGAACACTGAAGCTTTCTTT CASSSPGELNTEAFF
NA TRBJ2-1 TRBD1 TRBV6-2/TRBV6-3 TGTGCCAGCAGTGAGACAGGGGGCGTGGATGAGCAGTTCTTC CASSETGGVDEQFF
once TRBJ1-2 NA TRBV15 TGTGCCACCAGCAACGATTGGGCGGGCTACACCTTC CATSNDWAGYTF
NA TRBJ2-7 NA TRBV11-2 TGTGCCAGCAGCTTACCCCACTACGAGCAGTACTTC CASSLPHYEQYF
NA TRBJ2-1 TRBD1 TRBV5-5 TGTGCCAGCAGCGCGTCCGTCAGGGGGCCCCGCTCCTACAATGAGCAGTTCTTC CASSASVRGPRSYNEQFF
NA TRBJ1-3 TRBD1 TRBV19 TGTGCCAGTAGTACGAGGGACAGCTCTGGAAACACCATATATTTT CASSTRDSSGNTIYF
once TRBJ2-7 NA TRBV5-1 TGCGCCAGCAGCTTGGTGGGAACAGGGTACGAGCAGTACTTC CASSLVGTGYEQYF
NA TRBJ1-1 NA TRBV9 TGTGCCAGCAGCGCCCGCGGGGGACGGACTGAAGCTTTCTTT CASSARGGRTEAFF